These 8 T cell receptor beta chains came from one sample sequenced in a study of blood T cell repertoires in COVID-19. TCRdb's copy holds only in-frame clones and misses some; the assay was immunoSEQ multiplex PCR. The repertoire holds 150,000 to 200,000 clones, with 89% as singletons. Sequenced input: PBMCs or T cells enriched from blood (not recorded which). Receptor source: a young woman who had recovered from COVID-19.

The chain has TRBV5-4 and TRBJ2-3; 9 bases are shared with TRBD2. CDR1 and CDR2 from the germline V gene are SGHNT and YYREEE (reference sequence). V gave up 9 bases and J gave up 2 bases; unmatched junction bases: 10. The CDR3 runs to 15 residues. The CDR3 here is CATGSGGTPTDTQYF. CDR3 DNA sequence: TGTGCCACCGGGAGCGGGGGGACCCCCACAGATACGCAGTATTTT.

The rearrangement uses TRBV3-1 (or the pseudogene TRBV3-2) and TRBJ2-3; no definite D call. Germline V gene sequence: CDR1 LGHDT, CDR2 YNNKEL (reference sequence). With 2 bases removed from V and 4 bases from J, the gap between germline ends came to 4 bases. The CDR3 is 12 amino acids. The chain's CDR3 is CASSQLADTQYF. For the CDR3, the DNA is TGTGCCAGCAGCCAACTAGCAGATACGCAGTATTTT.

V is TRBV9 and J is TRBJ1-6; 8 nucleotides agree with TRBD1. Germline CDR1 SGDLS, CDR2 YYNGEE. The CDR3 is made up of 14 amino acids. V dropped 3 bases and J dropped 7; count of bases not matched to a gene: 3. CDR3 sequence reads: CASSGQGTNSPLHF. The CDR3 DNA reads TGTGCCAGCAGCGGACAGGGGACGAATTCACCCCTCCACTTT.

Concerning this clone: Other nucleotide sequences from this sample produce the same CDR3. The chain couples TRBV7-9 to TRBJ1-3; possible D gene TRBD1, 5 bases. Germline V gives CDR1 SEHNR, CDR2 FQNEAQ (reference sequence). Deletions cut 3 bases from V and 1 base from J, with 7 bases between. The CDR3 covers 14 residues. The CDR3 loop reads CASSLGGSGNTIYF. The CDR3 DNA reads as TGTGCCAGCAGCTTGGGGGGTTCTGGAAACACCATATATTTT. Together with reference TRBV7-9 and TRBJ1-3, the CDR3 gives the full variable domain: DTGVSQNPRHKITKRGQNVTFRCDPISEHNRLYWYRQTLGQGPEFLTYFQNEAQLEKSRLLSDRFSAERPKGSFSTLEIQRTEQGDSAMYLCASSLGGSGNTIYFGEGSWLTVV.

The chain combines TRBV14 with TRBJ2-4; D gene ambiguous. V was pared by 5 bases and J by 8 bases, with 10 bases between. The germline CDR1 and CDR2 sequences are SGHDN and FVKESK. There are 12 residues in the CDR3. The CDR3 sequence is CASSTTVDIQYF. CDR3 nucleotides: TGTGCCAGCAGCACCACAGTTGACATTCAGTACTTC.

The chain uses TRBV6-5 and TRBJ1-5; D is perhaps TRBD1 (5 bases). This CDR3 is built from 12 residues. CDR1 and CDR2 from the germline V gene are MNHEY and SVGAGI. V dropped 8 bases and J dropped 4 bases, with 9 bases sitting between them. CDR3 sequence reads: CASSGGNQPQHF. The CDR3 region has the DNA TGTGCCAGCTCGGGGGGGAATCAGCCCCAGCATTTT.

The chain uses TRBV12-3 or TRBV12-4 and TRBJ2-1; TRBD1 agrees at 7 bases. The CDR3 spans 12 residues. V shed 4 bases and J 12 bases; nucleotides not matched to a gene: 6. CDR3 DNA: TGTGCCAGCAGTTCGAGGACAGGCGGGCAGTTCTTC. Amino acids: CASSSRTGGQFF.

The gene calls are TRBV5-5 and TRBJ1-3; 9 bases agree with TRBD1. Germline V lookup: CDR1 SGHKS, CDR2 YYEKEE (reference sequence). V lost 0 bases to trimming and J lost 2 bases; unmatched junction nucleotides: 6. The CDR3 covers 17 residues. CDR3: CASSLVGQGRAGNTIYF. CDR3 sequence (DNA): TGTGCCAGCAGCTTGGTTGGACAGGGGAGGGCTGGAAACACCATATATTTT.